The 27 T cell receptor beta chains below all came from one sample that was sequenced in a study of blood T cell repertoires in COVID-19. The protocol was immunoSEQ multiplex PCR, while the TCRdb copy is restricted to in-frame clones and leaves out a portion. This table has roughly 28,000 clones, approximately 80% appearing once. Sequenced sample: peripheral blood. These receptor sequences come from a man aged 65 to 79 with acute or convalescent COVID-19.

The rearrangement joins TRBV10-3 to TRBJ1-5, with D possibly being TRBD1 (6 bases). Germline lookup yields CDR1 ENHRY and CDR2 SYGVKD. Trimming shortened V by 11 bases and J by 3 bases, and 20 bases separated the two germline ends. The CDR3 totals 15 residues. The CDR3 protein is CAVRTGAGANQPQHF. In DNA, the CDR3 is TGTGCCGTACGGACTGGGGCAGGGGCCAATCAGCCCCAGCATTTT.

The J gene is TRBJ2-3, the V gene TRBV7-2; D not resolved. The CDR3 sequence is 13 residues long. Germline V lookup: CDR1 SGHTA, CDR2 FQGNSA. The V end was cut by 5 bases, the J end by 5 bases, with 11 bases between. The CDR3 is CASSARLRDTQYF. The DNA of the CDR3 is TGTGCCAGCAGCGCAAGACTTCGAGATACGCAGTATTTT.

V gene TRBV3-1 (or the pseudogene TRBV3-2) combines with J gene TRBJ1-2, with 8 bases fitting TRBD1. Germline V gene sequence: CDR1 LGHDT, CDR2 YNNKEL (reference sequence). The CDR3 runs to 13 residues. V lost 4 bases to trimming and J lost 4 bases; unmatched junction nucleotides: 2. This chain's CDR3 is CASSPGGGYGYTF. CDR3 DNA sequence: TGTGCCAGCAGCCCAGGGGGCGGCTATGGCTACACCTTC.

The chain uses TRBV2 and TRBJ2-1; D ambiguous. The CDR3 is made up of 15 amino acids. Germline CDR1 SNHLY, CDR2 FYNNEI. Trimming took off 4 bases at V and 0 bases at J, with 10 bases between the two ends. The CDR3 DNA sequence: TGTGCCAGCAGTGTTGACTCGAGCTCCTACAATGAGCAGTTCTTC. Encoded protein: CASSVDSSSYNEQFF.

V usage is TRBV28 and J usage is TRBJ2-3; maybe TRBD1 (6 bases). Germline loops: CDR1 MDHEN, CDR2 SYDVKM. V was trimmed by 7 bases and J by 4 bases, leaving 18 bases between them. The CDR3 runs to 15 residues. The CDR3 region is CASNRHRESPDTQYF. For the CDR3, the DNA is TGTGCCAGCAACCGGCACAGGGAGAGCCCAGATACGCAGTATTTT.

In nucleotides, the CDR3 is TGTGCCAGCAAAGAGGGGGATTGGAACATTCAGTACTTC. Amino acid sequence: CASKEGDWNIQYF. The chain recombines TRBV2 with TRBJ2-4, with a possible D match to TRBD1 (6 bases). The CDR3 runs 13 residues. From germline, CDR1 is SNHLY and CDR2 FYNNEI. Trimming left V 7 bases short and J 7 bases short, with 14 bases between.

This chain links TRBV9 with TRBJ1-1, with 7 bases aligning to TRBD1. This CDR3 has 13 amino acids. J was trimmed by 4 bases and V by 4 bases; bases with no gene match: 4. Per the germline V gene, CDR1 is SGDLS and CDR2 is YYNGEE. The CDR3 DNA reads TGTGCCAGCAGCACAAACAGGGGCACTGAAGCTTTCTTT. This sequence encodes CASSTNRGTEAFF.

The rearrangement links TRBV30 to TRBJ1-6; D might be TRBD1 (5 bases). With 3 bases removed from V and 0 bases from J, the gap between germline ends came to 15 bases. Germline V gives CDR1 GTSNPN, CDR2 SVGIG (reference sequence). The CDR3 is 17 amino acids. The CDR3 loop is CAWSPGGGSSYNSPLHF. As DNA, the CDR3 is TGTGCCTGGAGCCCTGGGGGGGGGAGCTCCTATAATTCACCCCTCCACTTT.

The CDR3, as DNA: TGTGCCAGCAGCCCCCGTACCGGGGGGGGAAACACCGGGGAGCTGTTTTTT. This encodes CASSPRTGGGNTGELFF. V usage is TRBV9 and J usage is TRBJ2-2, with TRBD2 matching 8 bases. V lost 4 bases to trimming and J lost 2 bases; unmatched junction nucleotides: 10. Per germline, CDR1 SGDLS and CDR2 YYNGEE. This CDR3 has 17 residues.

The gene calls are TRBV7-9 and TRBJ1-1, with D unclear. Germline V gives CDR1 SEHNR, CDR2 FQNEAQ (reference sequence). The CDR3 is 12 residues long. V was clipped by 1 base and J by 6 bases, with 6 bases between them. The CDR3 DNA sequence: TGTGCCAGCAGCTTAGTTCAGGCTGAAGCTTTCTTT. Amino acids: CASSLVQAEAFF.

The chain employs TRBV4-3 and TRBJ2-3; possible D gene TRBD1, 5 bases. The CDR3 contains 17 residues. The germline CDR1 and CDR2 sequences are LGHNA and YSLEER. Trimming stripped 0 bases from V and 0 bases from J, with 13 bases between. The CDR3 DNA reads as TGCGCCAGCAGCCAAGACATGTCGCACAGGAGCACAGATACGCAGTATTTT. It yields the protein CASSQDMSHRSTDTQYF.

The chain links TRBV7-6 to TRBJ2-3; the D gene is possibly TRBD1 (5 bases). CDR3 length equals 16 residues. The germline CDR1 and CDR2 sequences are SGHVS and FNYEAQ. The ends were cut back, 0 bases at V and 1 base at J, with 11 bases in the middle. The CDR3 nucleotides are TGTGCCAGCAGCTTAGCCCAGGGTTTGGGCACAGATACGCAGTATTTT. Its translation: CASSLAQGLGTDTQYF.

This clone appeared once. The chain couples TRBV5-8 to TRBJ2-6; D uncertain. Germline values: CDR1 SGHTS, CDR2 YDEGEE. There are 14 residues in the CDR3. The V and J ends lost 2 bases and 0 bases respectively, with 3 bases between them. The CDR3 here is CASSFNSGANVLTF. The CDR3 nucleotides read TGTGCCAGCAGCTTTAACTCTGGGGCCAACGTCCTGACTTTC.

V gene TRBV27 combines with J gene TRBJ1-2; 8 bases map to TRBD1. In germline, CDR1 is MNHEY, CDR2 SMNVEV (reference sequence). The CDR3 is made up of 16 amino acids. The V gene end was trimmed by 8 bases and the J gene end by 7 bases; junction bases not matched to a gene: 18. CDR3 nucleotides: TGTGCCAGCCGCGAGGCAGGGGGCATTTTAGTGGGTGGCTACACCTTC. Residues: CASREAGGILVGGYTF.

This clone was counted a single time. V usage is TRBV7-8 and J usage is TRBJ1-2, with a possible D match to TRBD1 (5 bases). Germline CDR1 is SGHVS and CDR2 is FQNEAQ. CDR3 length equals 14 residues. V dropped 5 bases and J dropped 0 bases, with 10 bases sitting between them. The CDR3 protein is CASSARDANYGYTF. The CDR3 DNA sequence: TGTGCCAGCAGCGCGCGGGACGCTAACTATGGCTACACCTTC.

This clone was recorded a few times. For the CDR3, the DNA is TGTGCCTGGAGTTTTAGCTCGAACTATGGCTACACCTTC. The encoded protein is CAWSFSSNYGYTF. The chain links TRBV30 to TRBJ1-2; D remains ambiguous. The CDR3 has 13 residues. CDR1 is GTSNPN and CDR2 is SVGIG in the germline V gene (reference sequence). Trimming cost V 2 bases and J 2 bases, with 9 bases left between them.

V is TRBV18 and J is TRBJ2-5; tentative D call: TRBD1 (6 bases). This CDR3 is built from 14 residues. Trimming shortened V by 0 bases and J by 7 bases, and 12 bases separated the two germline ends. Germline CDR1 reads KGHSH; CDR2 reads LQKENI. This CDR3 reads CASSPPGAEGTQYF. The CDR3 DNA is TGTGCCAGCTCACCACCGGGGGCGGAAGGGACCCAGTACTTC.

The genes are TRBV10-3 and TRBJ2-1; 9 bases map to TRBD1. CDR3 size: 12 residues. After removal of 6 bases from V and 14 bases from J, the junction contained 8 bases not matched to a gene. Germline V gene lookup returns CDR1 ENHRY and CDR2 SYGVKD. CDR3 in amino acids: CAIRGGRTGEFF. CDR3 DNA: TGTGCCATCAGGGGTGGTCGGACAGGGGAGTTCTTC.

CDR3 sequence reads: CASSEETGKETQYF. The CDR3 DNA sequence: TGTGCCAGCAGCGAAGAGACAGGGAAGGAGACCCAGTACTTC. This chain connects TRBV9 to TRBJ2-5, with 7 bases identical to TRBD1. Germline V lookup: CDR1 SGDLS, CDR2 YYNGEE. This CDR3 contains 14 residues. The V segment lost 3 bases and the J segment 5 bases; nucleotides outside the gene matches: 7.

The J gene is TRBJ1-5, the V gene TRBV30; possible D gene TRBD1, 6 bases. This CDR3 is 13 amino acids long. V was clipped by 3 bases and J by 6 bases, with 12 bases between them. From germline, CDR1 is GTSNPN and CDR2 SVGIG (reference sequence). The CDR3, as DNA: TGTGCCTGGAGCCCAGGGGATGGTCAGCCCCAGCATTTT. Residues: CAWSPGDGQPQHF.

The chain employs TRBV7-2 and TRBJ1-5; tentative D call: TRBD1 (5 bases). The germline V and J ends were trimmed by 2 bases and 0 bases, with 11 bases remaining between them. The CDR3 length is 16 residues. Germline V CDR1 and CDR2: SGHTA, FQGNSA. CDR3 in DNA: TGTGCCAGCAGCTTATACGGGGGATATAGCAATCAGCCCCAGCATTTT. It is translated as CASSLYGGYSNQPQHF.

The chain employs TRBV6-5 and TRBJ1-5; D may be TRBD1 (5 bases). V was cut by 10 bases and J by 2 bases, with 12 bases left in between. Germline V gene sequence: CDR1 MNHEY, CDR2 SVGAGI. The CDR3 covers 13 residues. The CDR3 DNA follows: TGTGCCACCTCCCCCAGGGGCAATCAGCCCCAGCATTTT. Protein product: CATSPRGNQPQHF.

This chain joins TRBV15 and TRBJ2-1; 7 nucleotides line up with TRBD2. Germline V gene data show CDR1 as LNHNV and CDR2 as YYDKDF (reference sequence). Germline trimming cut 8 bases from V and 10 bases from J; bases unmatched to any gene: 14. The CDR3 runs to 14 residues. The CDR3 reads CATGLAGVLREQFF. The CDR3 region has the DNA TGTGCCACCGGGTTAGCGGGCGTTTTGCGGGAGCAGTTCTTC. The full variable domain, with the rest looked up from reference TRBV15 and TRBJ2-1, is DAMVIQNPRYQVTQFGKPVTLSCSQTLNHNVMYWYQQKSSQAPKLLFHYYDKDFNNEADTPDNFQSRRPNTSFCFLDIRSPGLGDTAMYLCATGLAGVLREQFFGPGTRLTVL.

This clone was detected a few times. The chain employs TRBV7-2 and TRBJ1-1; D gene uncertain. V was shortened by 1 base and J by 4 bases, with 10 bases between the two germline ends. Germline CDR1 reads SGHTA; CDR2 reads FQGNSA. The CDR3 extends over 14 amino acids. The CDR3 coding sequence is TGTGCCAGCAGCTTAGATCCGGGGAGCACTGAAGCTTTCTTT. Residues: CASSLDPGSTEAFF.

The DNA for the CDR3 is TGTGCCAGCAGTTACGGCTATGGCTACACCTTC. Its translation is CASSYGYGYTF. V is TRBV28 and J is TRBJ1-2; D gene unclear. V was trimmed by 4 bases and J by 4 bases, leaving 4 bases between them. This CDR3 is built from 11 residues. Germline V CDR1 and CDR2: MDHEN, SYDVKM.

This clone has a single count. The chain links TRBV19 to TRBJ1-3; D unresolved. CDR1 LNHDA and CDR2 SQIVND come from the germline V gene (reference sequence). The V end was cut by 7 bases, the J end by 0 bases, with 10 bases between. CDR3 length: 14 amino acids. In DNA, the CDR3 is TGTGCCAGTACCCAATTCAACTCTGGAAACACCATATATTTT. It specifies CASTQFNSGNTIYF.

The chain's CDR3 is CAWSGGQRSYERQYF. For the CDR3, the DNA is TGTGCCTGGAGTGGGGGACAGCGGTCCTACGAGCGGCAGTACTTC. V and J are TRBV30 and TRBJ2-7, with 7 bases lining up with TRBD1. Per germline, CDR1 GTSNPN and CDR2 SVGIG (reference sequence). V lost 1 base to trimming and J lost 9 bases; unmatched junction nucleotides: 15. CDR3 length: 15 amino acids.